This T cell receptor beta chain appears in the sequencing data of a study of cytomegalovirus exposure and HLA in healthy donors. Study findings and constraints: Presence/absence analyses took donor sequencing depth as roughly uniform. TCR beta sequences numbering 15,000 to 20,000 were associated with HLA alleles at 0.05 false discovery rate in a later analysis. The listing of roughly 160 TCR beta chains classed them as cytomegalovirus-associated.

Each donor was healthy, and each was a bone marrow donor. In the case of this clone: The antigen is undetermined.

Germline CDR1 SGHRS, CDR2 YFSETQ. Trimming took 0 bases from V and 5 from J, leaving 8 bases between them. The CDR3 has 13 amino acids. Primers for the PCR totalled 60 Vbeta and 13 Jbeta. Libraries were prepared by immunoSEQ multiplex PCR; TCRdb keeps only in-frame clonotypes and omits some of them. The repertoire holds around 97,000 clones, with 76% as singletons. The genes are TRBV5-1 and TRBJ2-5, with D possibly being TRBD1 (5 bases). The specimen sequenced was PBMCs. This TCR was recovered from a woman in her late teens or twenties in good health and CMV-seropositive. CDR3: CASSLEGLETQYF. The CDR3 DNA is TGCGCCAGCAGCTTGGAGGGGTTGGAGACCCAGTACTTC.